A selection of T cell receptor beta chains follows, all from one sample in a study of blood T cell repertoires in COVID-19. TCRdb's table, derived via immunoSEQ multiplex PCR, lists solely in-frame clones and lacks some. The sample contains around 200,000 clones, more than 70% of which appear only once. Sequencing input: PBMCs or T cells enriched from blood (not recorded which). Source of these receptors: a man between 35 and 55 years old with acute COVID-19. CDR3s include the opening cysteine and the closing phenylalanine or tryptophan. A D gene is named only where the DNA matches it firmly. The size of a clone is reported for some rows only, either as once, few or many, or as a class for expanded clones.

clone_size: .
v_call: TRBV9
d_call: .
j_call: TRBJ1-3
cdr3_aa: CASSATGISGNTIYF
cdr3_nt: TGTGCCAGCAGCGCAACAGGGATTTCTGGAAACACCATATATTTT

clone_size: .
v_call: TRBV10-3
d_call: TRBD2
j_call: TRBJ2-2
cdr3_aa: CATRTSGTEVGELFF
cdr3_nt: TGTGCCACCCGAACTAGCGGGACCGAAGTCGGGGAGCTGTTTTTT

clone_size: once
v_call: TRBV5-1
d_call: .
j_call: TRBJ1-1
cdr3_aa: CASSFLDSNTEAFF
cdr3_nt: TGCGCCAGCAGCTTCCTAGATAGCAACACTGAAGCTTTCTTT

clone_size: .
v_call: TRBV13
d_call: .
j_call: TRBJ2-2
cdr3_aa: CASDKGTGELFF
cdr3_nt: TGTGCCAGCGACAAAGGCACCGGGGAGCTGTTTTTT

clone_size: once
v_call: TRBV30
d_call: TRBD1
j_call: TRBJ2-2
cdr3_aa: CAWSVVQGATGELFF
cdr3_nt: TGTGCCTGGAGTGTCGTCCAGGGGGCCACCGGGGAGCTGTTTTTT

clone_size: .
v_call: TRBV28
d_call: .
j_call: TRBJ2-7
cdr3_aa: CASSFGRYEQYF
cdr3_nt: TGTGCCAGCAGTTTTGGGAGATACGAGCAGTACTTC

clone_size: .
v_call: TRBV7-6
d_call: .
j_call: TRBJ2-7
cdr3_aa: CASSAPSGRDSYEQYF
cdr3_nt: TGTGCCAGCAGTGCCCCCAGCGGAAGAGACTCCTACGAGCAGTACTTC

clone_size: .
v_call: TRBV12-5
d_call: TRBD1
j_call: TRBJ1-2
cdr3_aa: CASGLGTGTGKGNYGYTF
cdr3_nt: TGTGCTAGTGGTTTGGGGACCGGGACAGGGAAGGGTAACTATGGCTACACCTTC

clone_size: .
v_call: TRBV20-1
d_call: .
j_call: TRBJ1-5
cdr3_aa: CSASDFGSQPQHF
cdr3_nt: TGCAGTGCTAGTGACTTCGGTAGTCAGCCCCAGCATTTT

clone_size: few
v_call: TRBV19
d_call: TRBD2
j_call: TRBJ2-7
cdr3_aa: CASSITATSVSYEQYF
cdr3_nt: TGTGCCAGTAGTATAACTGCGACTAGCGTATCTTACGAGCAGTACTTC

clone_size: .
v_call: TRBV7-3
d_call: .
j_call: TRBJ2-7
cdr3_aa: CASSLTTGSTPYEQYF
cdr3_nt: TGTGCCAGCAGCTTAACGACAGGCTCGACCCCCTACGAGCAGTACTTC

clone_size: .
v_call: TRBV7-8
d_call: TRBD1
j_call: TRBJ2-2
cdr3_aa: CASSGGQRSGELFF
cdr3_nt: TGTGCCAGCAGCGGGGGACAGCGCTCCGGGGAGCTGTTTTTT

clone_size: .
v_call: TRBV12-5
d_call: .
j_call: TRBJ1-1
cdr3_aa: CASVFPEDRSNTEAFF
cdr3_nt: TGTGCTAGTGTTTTTCCCGAGGACAGATCGAACACTGAAGCTTTCTTT

clone_size: .
v_call: TRBV11-3
d_call: .
j_call: TRBJ1-1
cdr3_aa: CASSPQQGTEAFF
cdr3_nt: TGTGCCAGCAGCCCCCAACAGGGCACTGAAGCTTTCTTT

clone_size: .
v_call: TRBV6-5
d_call: TRBD1
j_call: TRBJ1-4
cdr3_aa: CASSYQGQGFEKLFF
cdr3_nt: TGTGCCAGCAGTTACCAAGGACAGGGTTTTGAAAAACTGTTTTTT

clone_size: .
v_call: TRBV30
d_call: .
j_call: TRBJ1-1
cdr3_aa: CAWSELPPEAFF
cdr3_nt: TGTGCCTGGAGTGAACTCCCCCCTGAAGCTTTCTTT

clone_size: .
v_call: TRBV27
d_call: .
j_call: TRBJ1-1
cdr3_aa: CASSPGHIFGFDTEAFF
cdr3_nt: TGTGCCAGCAGCCCGGGACACATTTTCGGATTTGACACTGAAGCTTTCTTT

clone_size: .
v_call: TRBV27
d_call: TRBD2
j_call: TRBJ2-2
cdr3_aa: CASSLRGAATGELFF
cdr3_nt: TGTGCCAGCAGTTTGCGGGGGGCTGCCACCGGGGAGCTGTTTTTT

clone_size: .
v_call: TRBV28
d_call: TRBD1
j_call: TRBJ1-6
cdr3_aa: CASSLQGDSPLHF
cdr3_nt: TGTGCCAGCAGTCTACAGGGGGATTCACCCCTCCACTTT

clone_size: .
v_call: TRBV7-2
d_call: .
j_call: TRBJ2-7
cdr3_aa: CASSLGGEIYEQYF
cdr3_nt: TGTGCCAGCAGCTTAGGGGGCGAGATATACGAGCAGTACTTC

clone_size: few
v_call: TRBV2
d_call: .
j_call: TRBJ2-7
cdr3_aa: CASSSYYEQYF
cdr3_nt: TGTGCCAGCAGTTCTTACTACGAGCAGTACTTC

clone_size: .
v_call: TRBV28
d_call: .
j_call: TRBJ1-3
cdr3_aa: CASSLYRSSGNTIYF
cdr3_nt: TGTGCCAGCAGTTTATACCGCAGCTCTGGAAACACCATATATTTT

clone_size: .
v_call: TRBV10-3
d_call: .
j_call: TRBJ1-2
cdr3_aa: CAISESGREGGYTF
cdr3_nt: TGTGCCATCAGTGAGAGCGGCAGGGAGGGTGGCTACACCTTC

clone_size: .
v_call: TRBV27
d_call: .
j_call: TRBJ1-4
cdr3_aa: CASRGGVDEKLFF
cdr3_nt: TGTGCCAGCAGGGGGGGAGTTGATGAAAAACTGTTTTTT

clone_size: .
v_call: TRBV3-1/TRBV3-2
d_call: .
j_call: TRBJ2-2
cdr3_aa: CASSHSNRGHTGELFF
cdr3_nt: TGTGCCAGCAGCCATTCTAATCGAGGCCACACCGGGGAGCTGTTTTTT

clone_size: .
v_call: TRBV7-9
d_call: .
j_call: TRBJ1-1
cdr3_aa: CASIPPVLNTEAFF
cdr3_nt: TGTGCCAGCATCCCCCCGGTCTTGAACACTGAAGCTTTCTTT

clone_size: .
v_call: TRBV25-1
d_call: TRBD2
j_call: TRBJ2-3
cdr3_aa: CASSESGGKKVDTQYF
cdr3_nt: TGTGCCAGCAGTGAAAGCGGGGGTAAAAAGGTAGATACGCAGTATTTT

clone_size: .
v_call: TRBV7-2
d_call: TRBD2
j_call: TRBJ2-5
cdr3_aa: CASSLAGAGAEKTQYF
cdr3_nt: TGTGCCAGCAGCCTCGCGGGAGCGGGAGCCGAAAAGACCCAGTACTTC

clone_size: .
v_call: TRBV6-5
d_call: TRBD1
j_call: TRBJ2-1
cdr3_aa: CASSRTGGGGEQFF
cdr3_nt: TGTGCCAGCAGTCGTACAGGGGGAGGAGGTGAGCAGTTCTTC

clone_size: .
v_call: TRBV29-1
d_call: .
j_call: TRBJ2-7
cdr3_aa: CSGRGGTPYEQYF
cdr3_nt: TGCAGCGGTCGCGGCGGGACCCCCTACGAGCAGTACTTC

clone_size: .
v_call: TRBV5-8
d_call: .
j_call: TRBJ1-2
cdr3_aa: CASRQRKDFYGYTF
cdr3_nt: TGTGCCAGCAGGCAGCGAAAAGATTTCTATGGCTACACCTTC

clone_size: .
v_call: TRBV27
d_call: TRBD1
j_call: TRBJ2-7
cdr3_aa: CASRLTGESYEQYF
cdr3_nt: TGTGCCAGCAGATTAACAGGGGAGAGCTACGAGCAGTACTTC

clone_size: .
v_call: TRBV28
d_call: .
j_call: TRBJ2-7
cdr3_aa: CASSLSQGRTSEQYF
cdr3_nt: TGTGCCAGCAGTTTGTCGCAGGGGCGTACATCCGAGCAGTACTTC

clone_size: .
v_call: TRBV4-2
d_call: .
j_call: TRBJ1-6
cdr3_aa: CASSQDRGTNSPLHF
cdr3_nt: TGTGCCAGCAGCCAAGACCGGGGGACTAATTCACCCCTCCACTTT

clone_size: few
v_call: TRBV7-2
d_call: TRBD1
j_call: TRBJ1-3
cdr3_aa: CASRAGTGNGNTIYF
cdr3_nt: TGTGCCAGCAGGGCCGGGACAGGGAACGGAAACACCATATATTTT

clone_size: .
v_call: TRBV4-3
d_call: .
j_call: TRBJ2-3
cdr3_aa: CASSQDLAGTDTQYF
cdr3_nt: TGCGCCAGCAGCCAAGATTTAGCGGGCACAGATACGCAGTATTTT

clone_size: .
v_call: TRBV7-9
d_call: TRBD2
j_call: TRBJ2-5
cdr3_aa: CASSSPGLAKETQYF
cdr3_nt: TGTGCCAGCAGCTCCCCCGGACTAGCGAAAGAGACCCAGTACTTC

clone_size: many
v_call: TRBV5-8
d_call: .
j_call: TRBJ1-5
cdr3_aa: CASSLFSSPPQHF
cdr3_nt: TGTGCCAGCAGCTTGTTTAGTAGTCCGCCCCAGCATTTT

clone_size: .
v_call: TRBV6-2/TRBV6-3
d_call: .
j_call: TRBJ1-1
cdr3_aa: CASSYSQGYRNTEAFF
cdr3_nt: TGTGCCAGCAGTTACTCGCAGGGGTATCGAAACACTGAAGCTTTCTTT